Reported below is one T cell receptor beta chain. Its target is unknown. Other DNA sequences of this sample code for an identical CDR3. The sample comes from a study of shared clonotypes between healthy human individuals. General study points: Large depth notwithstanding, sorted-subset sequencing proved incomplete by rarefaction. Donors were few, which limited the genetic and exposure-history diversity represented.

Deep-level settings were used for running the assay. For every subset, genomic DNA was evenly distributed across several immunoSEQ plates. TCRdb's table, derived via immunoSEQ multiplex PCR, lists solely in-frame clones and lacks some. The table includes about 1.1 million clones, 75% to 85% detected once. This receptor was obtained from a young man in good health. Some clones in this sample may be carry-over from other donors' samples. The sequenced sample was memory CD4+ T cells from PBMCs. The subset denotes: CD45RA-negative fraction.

CDR3 bases: TGCAGCGTTGAAGGGGGCACAGATACGCAGTATTTT. Its protein is CSVEGGTDTQYF. This chain uses TRBV29-1 with TRBJ2-3; D is unclear. Looked up from germline, CDR1 is SQVTM and CDR2 is ANQGSEA. The CDR3 extends over 12 amino acids. Trimming removed 1 base at V and 1 base at J, with 3 bases between.